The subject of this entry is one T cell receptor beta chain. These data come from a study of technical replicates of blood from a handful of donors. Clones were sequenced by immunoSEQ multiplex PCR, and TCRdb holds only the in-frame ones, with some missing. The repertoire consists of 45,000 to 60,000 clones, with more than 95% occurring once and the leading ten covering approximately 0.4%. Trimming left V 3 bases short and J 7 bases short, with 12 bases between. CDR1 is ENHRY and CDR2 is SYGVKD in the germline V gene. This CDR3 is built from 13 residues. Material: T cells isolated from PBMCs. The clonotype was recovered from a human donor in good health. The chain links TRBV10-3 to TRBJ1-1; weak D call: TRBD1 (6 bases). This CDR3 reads CAISDGTIDEAFF. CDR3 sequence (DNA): TGTGCCATCAGTGACGGGACAATTGATGAAGCTTTCTTT.